This TCR beta chain comes out of a study of blood T cells in healthy people across ages. This clonotype was found a few times. The antigen is not known. Findings of the study overall: PBMCs went unsorted, and a conclusive naive versus antigen-experienced comparison was therefore prevented.

A sample-barcoded 5' primer and a J-beta primer mix were used in a second PCR of about 6 to 11 cycles. TCRdb reprocessed the 5' RACE reads with MiXCR, giving one entry per CDR3 protein. The sample carries 600,000 or so distinct CDR3 sequences, 45% to 55% recorded once. The V end lost 2 bases, the J end lost 3 bases, and 8 bases lay between the germline ends. The CDR3 totals 13 residues. Germline lookup yields CDR1 MDHEN and CDR2 SYDVKM. The clonotype comes from a man at least 80 years old in good health. This rearrangement joins TRBV28 to TRBJ2-7; D gene ambiguous. Sequenced material: blood. The CDR3 spells CASSLQRFYEQYF. CDR3 sequence (DNA): TGTGCCAGCAGTTTACAACGGTTCTACGAGCAGTACTTC.